Presented here are 23 T cell receptor beta chains from one specimen sequenced in a study of T-cell reconstitution after alpha-beta-depleted transplantation in children. Researchers prepared the TCRbeta library using unique molecular identifiers, the study reports. A single record per CDR3 protein comes from TCRdb applying MiXCR to the PCR reads. The sample shows about 250,000 distinct CDR3 sequences, 20% to 30% of them seen only once. The source material was PBMCs, mostly from graft donor cells, sampled 360 days after TCRalphabeta/CD19-depleted stem cell transplant. All receptors come from a female patient aged 2-15 years who had a stem cell transplant for congenital amegakaryocytic thrombocytopenia, so the T cells may come from the graft donor.

The chain joins TRBV11-3 to TRBJ2-2, with TRBD1 identical over 9 bases. CDR1 SGHNT and CDR2 YENEEA come from the germline V gene. The CDR3 length is 15 residues. The V and J ends lost 1 base and 4 bases, in that order; junction bases with no gene match: 1. This CDR3 is CASSLAGQGTGELFF. The CDR3 DNA reads as TGTGCCAGCAGCTTAGCGGGACAGGGCACCGGGGAGCTGTTTTTT.

This clonotype has more than one count but fewer than ten. The CDR3 DNA is TGCAGTGCTAGAGCTAGCGGGGGGAAGGGAAAGACCCAGTACTTC. This translates into CSARASGGKGKTQYF. The chain carries TRBV20-1 and TRBJ2-5; 11 bases fit TRBD2. CDR1 and CDR2 (germline): DFQATT, SNEGSKA (reference sequence). The length of the CDR3 is 15 residues. The J segment lost 6 bases and the V segment lost 1 base, leaving 7 bases of the junction unmatched.

J is TRBJ2-5 and V is TRBV25-1; D remains unclear. This CDR3 has 13 amino acids. Trimming stripped 6 bases from V and 5 bases from J, with 13 bases between. Looked up from germline, CDR1 is MGHDK and CDR2 is SYGVNS. The CDR3 sequence is CASSAHKLETQYF. The CDR3 nucleotides are TGTGCCAGCAGCGCCCATAAGCTGGAGACCCAGTACTTC. The full variable domain, in which reference TRBV25-1 and TRBJ2-5 provide the parts outside the CDR3, is EADIYQTPRYLVIGTGKKITLECSQTMGHDKMYWYQQDPGMELHLIHYSYGVNSTEKGDLSSESTVSRIRTEHFPLTLESARPSHTSQYLCASSAHKLETQYFGPGTRLLVL.

This clonotype occurred a few times. This chain connects TRBV6-2 or TRBV6-3 to TRBJ2-7, with a weak D call TRBD1 (6 bases). The CDR3 runs 17 residues. Trimming removed 5 bases from V and 0 bases from J, with 20 bases in between. Looked up from germline, CDR1 is MNHEY and CDR2 is SVGEGT. CDR3 DNA: TGTGCCAGCAGTCCCAGACCAGACAGGCCAGTCTCCTACGAGCAGTACTTC. It codes for CASSPRPDRPVSYEQYF.

This clonotype was counted at least ten times. The rearrangement uses TRBV12-3 or TRBV12-4 and TRBJ1-2; 9 nucleotides line up with TRBD1. The CDR3 has 13 residues. After removal of 3 bases from V and 9 bases from J, the junction contained 5 bases not matched to a gene. Here the CDR3 DNA reads TGTGCCAGCAGTTTGGGACAGGGCTTGAGCTACACCTTC. Its translation is CASSLGQGLSYTF.

The genes are TRBV29-1 and TRBJ1-1; perhaps TRBD1 as D (6 bases). Germline CDR1 SQVTM, CDR2 ANQGSEA. This CDR3 is 10 amino acids long. The CDR3 region has the DNA TGCACCCTAACAGGGACTGAAGCTTTCTTT. It yields the protein CTLTGTEAFF.

The chain has TRBV28 and TRBJ2-7, with 9 bases that match TRBD2. Germline assignment: CDR1 MDHEN and CDR2 SYDVKM. The CDR3 consists of 15 residues. The V and J ends lost 8 bases and 0 bases, in that order; junction bases with no gene match: 8. Written as DNA, the CDR3 is TGTGCCAGCGGTAGCGGGGGCGAGCTCTCCTACGAGCAGTACTTC. Translation: CASGSGGELSYEQYF.

The J gene is TRBJ2-2, the V gene TRBV7-2, with D tentatively TRBD1 (5 bases). CDR1 SGHTA and CDR2 FQGNSA come from the germline V gene. CDR3 size: 17 residues. Deletions cut 4 bases from V and 2 bases from J, with 17 bases between. The CDR3 DNA is TGTGCCAGCAGCTCATTCTGGGGTCAGGGCAACACCGGGGAGCTGTTTTTT. Residues: CASSSFWGQGNTGELFF.

V is TRBV28 and J is TRBJ1-5, with TRBD1 matching over 9 bases. The CDR3 spans 14 residues. The V gene's germline CDR1 is MDHEN and CDR2 SYDVKM. With 6 bases clipped from V and 3 bases from J, the junction kept 3 bases outside the gene matches. CDR3 residues: CASRGTGYNQPQHF. CDR3 sequence (DNA): TGTGCCAGCAGGGGGACAGGGTACAATCAGCCCCAGCATTTT.

The chain recombines TRBV20-1 with TRBJ2-1, with a possible D match to TRBD2 (6 bases). The length of the CDR3 is 17 residues. The germline V gene has CDR1 DFQATT and CDR2 SNEGSKA (reference sequence). The CDR3, as DNA: TGCAGCAGTCAGGCCGGATCCGGGACTCTCAACTACAATGAGCAGTTCTTC. This encodes CSSQAGSGTLNYNEQFF.

This chain uses TRBV24-1 with TRBJ2-2; D not certain. Germline V gene data show CDR1 as KGHDR and CDR2 as SFDVKD. CDR3 size: 16 residues. V lost 5 bases and J 2 bases, leaving 14 bases between the germline ends. The CDR3 here is CATSGDFAQNTGELFF. The CDR3 bases are TGTGCCACCAGTGGGGATTTCGCACAAAACACCGGGGAGCTGTTTTTT.

The V and J genes are TRBV9 and TRBJ1-2, with D possibly TRBD1 on 5 matching bases. The CDR3 is 14 amino acids. Germline loops: CDR1 SGDLS, CDR2 YYNGEE. V was pared by 4 bases and J by 6 bases, with 16 bases between. CDR3 amino acids: CASSPWGGNHGYTF. The CDR3 bases are TGTGCCAGCAGCCCCTGGGGCGGGAACCATGGCTACACCTTC.

This chain links TRBV20-1 with TRBJ1-3, with no clear D. V was clipped by 7 bases and J by 7 bases, with 17 bases between them. This CDR3 comprises 13 residues. From germline, CDR1 is DFQATT and CDR2 SNEGSKA (reference sequence). CDR3 in amino acids: CSVRDLGWNTIYF. In nucleotides, the CDR3 is TGCAGTGTTAGGGATCTGGGCTGGAACACCATATATTTT.

The V call is TRBV28, the J call TRBJ2-1; D gene ambiguous. Per the germline V gene, CDR1 is MDHEN and CDR2 is SYDVKM. Between the trimmed V and J ends, which lost 6 bases and 0 bases, there was a span of 12 bases. The CDR3 extends over 15 amino acids. The CDR3 reads CASSPFIYSYNEQFF. CDR3 coding DNA: TGTGCCAGCAGCCCCTTCATCTACTCCTACAATGAGCAGTTCTTC.

The V and J genes are TRBV12-3 or TRBV12-4 and TRBJ2-7; 10 nucleotides align to TRBD2. The CDR3 runs 14 residues. V lost 4 bases, J lost 1 base, and 1 base stayed unmatched. CDR3 in DNA: TGTGCCAGCAGTTGGACTAGCGGATCCTACGAGCAGTACTTC. It specifies CASSWTSGSYEQYF.

This clonotype was recorded a few times. V is TRBV6-1 and J is TRBJ2-5, with a weak D call TRBD2 (5 bases). The length of the CDR3 is 15 residues. Germline V gives CDR1 MNHNS, CDR2 SASEGT. V was clipped by 6 bases and J by 0 bases, with 14 bases between them. The CDR3 nucleotides read TGTGCCAGCAGCCAAAACCGACTATACCAAGAGACCCAGTACTTC. Its protein product is CASSQNRLYQETQYF.

The chain joins TRBV7-6 to TRBJ1-5, with unresolved D. Germline CDR1 is SGHVS and CDR2 is FNYEAQ. CDR3 length: 15 amino acids. V lost 0 bases and J 6 bases, leaving 12 bases between the germline ends. DNA of the CDR3: TGTGCCAGCAGCTTAGCGGGTGGAGTGGGTCAGCCCCAGCATTTT. Its protein product is CASSLAGGVGQPQHF.

Here the CDR3 reads CAIRAGGGAQQTQYF. CDR3 sequence (DNA): TGTGCCATCAGAGCGGGGGGAGGTGCTCAGCAGACCCAGTACTTC. The V gene is TRBV10-3, the J gene TRBJ2-5; 9 bases are shared with TRBD2. The ends lost 6 bases at V and 6 bases at J; junction bases unmatched: 11. Germline lookup yields CDR1 ENHRY and CDR2 SYGVKD. The CDR3 totals 15 residues.

The chain employs TRBV6-2 or TRBV6-3 and TRBJ2-1, with TRBD2 identical over 8 bases. The CDR3 consists of 13 residues. V shed 6 bases, J shed 12 bases, and the junction held 10 bases outside the gene matches. The V gene's germline CDR1 is MNHEY and CDR2 SVGEGT. The DNA for the CDR3 is TGTGCCAGCAGCCGCGGGGGGTTCGGGGCGCAGTTCTTC. It is translated as CASSRGGFGAQFF.

This rearrangement joins TRBV12-3 or TRBV12-4 to TRBJ2-1; TRBD2 agrees at 7 bases. The trim removed 1 base at V and 0 bases at J, leaving 3 bases unmatched. The CDR3 spans 16 residues. This CDR3 reads CASSLVRESSYNEQFF. Here the CDR3 DNA reads TGTGCCAGCAGTTTAGTGCGGGAGAGCTCCTACAATGAGCAGTTCTTC.

This clonotype was observed at least ten times. This chain joins TRBV12-3 or TRBV12-4 and TRBJ2-1; the D gene is possibly TRBD2 (5 bases). V was pared by 5 bases and J by 0 bases, with 14 bases between. The CDR3 has 16 residues. The CDR3 DNA sequence: TGTGCCAGCAGTATGCGGACGAGCGGCTCCTACAATGAGCAGTTCTTC. It specifies CASSMRTSGSYNEQFF.

This clonotype occurred a few times. The rearrangement uses TRBV6-5 and TRBJ2-7, with 7 bases aligning to TRBD2. The trim removed 2 bases at V and 1 base at J, leaving 11 bases unmatched. The CDR3 length is 17 residues. The germline V gene has CDR1 MNHEY and CDR2 SVGAGI. This CDR3 is CASSYRGTGGWSYEQYF. For the CDR3, the DNA is TGTGCCAGCAGTTACCGGGGAACGGGGGGTTGGTCCTACGAGCAGTACTTC.

The chain links TRBV12-3 or TRBV12-4 to TRBJ2-1; D remains unclear. The V and J ends lost 8 bases and 8 bases respectively, with 16 bases between them. This CDR3 is 13 amino acids long. As DNA, the CDR3 is TGTGCCAGCCGCTCTGGTACGCTCCATGAGCAGTTCTTC. Its translation: CASRSGTLHEQFF.